One sample yielded the 11 T cell receptor beta chains listed below, sequenced in a study of human T cells and chemical hapten exposure. Using its own MiXCR run on the RACE reads, TCRdb lists one record per CDR3 protein. Of 110,000 to 150,000 distinct CDR3 sequences listed, roughly 10% are singletons. Noted time point: patch test 2, 6 weeks after DPC sensitization. Indicated treatment: therapeutic diphenylcyclopropenone sensitization with weekly scalp DPC. The specimen comprised whole blood, sampled in connection with sensitization to the hapten diphenylcyclopropenone (DPC). The receptors shown here come from a woman in her fifties or sixties with alopecia areata. Some clones in this sample may be carry-over from other donors' samples.

The J gene is TRBJ2-1, the V gene TRBV6-1; maybe TRBD1 (5 bases). V dropped 6 bases and J dropped 10 bases, with 22 bases sitting between them. Germline V lookup: CDR1 MNHNS, CDR2 SASEGT. The CDR3 loop spans 15 amino acids. The CDR3 is CASRGQGIKAGEQFF. The CDR3 region has the DNA TGTGCCAGCAGGGGGCAGGGTATTAAGGCTGGGGAGCAGTTCTTC.

This clonotype was counted only a few times. A read error may produce the germline difference seen at one junction end. This chain links TRBV7-7 with TRBJ1-4; the D gene is possibly TRBD1 (5 bases). Germline CDR1 SSHAT, CDR2 FNYEAQ (reference sequence). This CDR3 spans 14 amino acids. The CDR3, as DNA: TGTGCTAGCAGCTTAGGGGTGTCGGGGGAAAAACTGTTTTTT. This sequence encodes CASSLGVSGEKLFF.

In nucleotides, the CDR3 is TGTGCCAGCAGCCAAATAGGATACTCGAACACCGGGGAGCTGTTTTTT. As protein: CASSQIGYSNTGELFF. The chain links TRBV14 to TRBJ2-2; no reliable D call. This CDR3 contains 16 residues. V lost 2 bases and J lost 0, with 10 bases in between. Per germline, CDR1 SGHDN and CDR2 FVKESK.

As regards this clonotype: It may be a read error: a sequence one base away is much more abundant. The chain couples TRBV7-8 to TRBJ2-7, with TRBD1 identical over 10 bases. The CDR3 has 13 residues. Per germline, CDR1 SGHVS and CDR2 FQNEAQ. The CDR3 here is CASARDRGYEQNF. The CDR3 DNA reads as TGTGCCAGTGCCCGGGACAGGGGCTACGAGCAGAACTTC.

In the case of this clonotype: Germline is not matched at one junction end, which may reflect a read error. This chain joins TRBV6-1 and TRBJ2-3; D tentatively reads TRBD1 or TRBD2 (5 bases each). Germline-derived CDR1 and CDR2 are MNHNS and SASEGT. The CDR3 covers 14 residues. The CDR3 nucleotides read TGTACCAGCAGTAGGGACGGCTTCACAGATACGCAGTATTTT. Protein product: CTSSRDGFTDTQYF.

The CDR3 sequence is CASSLDSPVDIQYF. As DNA, the CDR3 is TGTGCCAGCAGCCTGGACAGTCCGGTAGACATTCAGTACTTC. This sequence joins TRBV12-3 or TRBV12-4 and TRBJ2-4; D perhaps matches TRBD1 (6 bases). Trimming left V 6 bases short and J 8 bases short, with 17 bases between. This CDR3 has 14 residues.

This clonotype was seen a handful of times. This chain links TRBV5-1 with TRBJ1-2, with D unclear. The V gene lost 2 bases and the J gene lost 3 bases, with 8 bases spanning the gap. This CDR3 spans 13 amino acids. The germline V gene has CDR1 SGHRS and CDR2 YFSETQ. The DNA of the CDR3 is TGCGCCAGCAGCTTCTCGGCAGACTATGGCTACACCTTC. Residues: CASSFSADYGYTF.

The chain combines TRBV11-2 with TRBJ2-2; D gene uncertain. The V end was cut by 4 bases, the J end by 1 base, with 10 bases between. The germline gives CDR1 SGHAT, CDR2 FQNNGV. The CDR3 spans 15 residues. The CDR3 loop reads CASSSPRVNTGELFF. CDR3 nucleotides: TGTGCCAGCAGCTCCCCAAGGGTGAACACCGGGGAGCTGTTTTTT.

V usage is TRBV20-1 and J usage is TRBJ2-1; 10 nucleotides match TRBD2. The CDR3 has 13 residues. Trimming took 4 bases from V and 4 from J; bases not matched to a gene: 1. Germline-derived CDR1 and CDR2 are DFQATT and SNEGSKA (reference sequence). The CDR3 here is CSATTSGYNEQFF. CDR3 DNA: TGCAGTGCTACGACTAGCGGGTACAATGAGCAGTTCTTC.

This clonotype was picked up many times. The chain links TRBV11-3 to TRBJ1-1, with D possibly matching TRBD1 (6 bases). The V end lost 1 base, the J end lost 5 bases, and 14 bases lay between the germline ends. The CDR3 runs to 15 residues. CDR1 is SGHNT and CDR2 is YENEEA in the germline V gene. CDR3: CASSLAMGARTEAFF. As DNA, the CDR3 is TGTGCCAGCAGCTTAGCTATGGGGGCGCGAACTGAAGCTTTCTTT.

This clonotype appeared a few times. V gene TRBV28 combines with J gene TRBJ2-7; D perhaps matches TRBD2 (6 bases). This CDR3 has 12 residues. Trimming removed 10 bases at V and 2 bases at J, with 12 bases between. Germline values: CDR1 MDHEN, CDR2 SYDVKM. The CDR3, as DNA: TGTGCCAAAAGCGGGCGAACCTACGAGCAGTACTTC. This codes for CAKSGRTYEQYF.